The 17 T cell receptor beta chains below all came from one sample that was sequenced in a study of CD8+ T cells in alopecia areata. As for treatment: oral pan-JAK inhibitor, 5-10 mg twice daily. It was cDNA, reverse transcribed from extracted RNA, that served as the sequencing template. Profiling relied on immunoSEQ multiplex PCR, and the TCRdb table lists in-frame clones only, not all of them. The data contain approximately 210,000 clones, more than 55% of them singletons. Sequenced material: CD4+ T cells sorted from blood, taken around week 42, from a patient treated with tofacitinib. The receptors derive from a human donor with alopecia areata.

The V call is TRBV30, the J call TRBJ1-2; the match to TRBD1 covers 10 bases. J was trimmed by 8 bases and V by 3 bases; bases with no gene match: 12. The CDR3 contains 15 residues. Germline V gene sequence: CDR1 GTSNPN, CDR2 SVGIG (reference sequence). Here the CDR3 reads CAWRPPGQGRTGYTF. The DNA of the CDR3 is TGTGCCTGGAGACCTCCGGGACAGGGGAGGACCGGCTACACCTTC.

This clone turned up a few times. The gene calls are TRBV6-5 and TRBJ1-2; TRBD1 matches 9 bases. The germline gives CDR1 MNHEY, CDR2 SVGAGI. V shed 5 bases, J shed 5 bases, and the junction held 6 bases outside the gene matches. The CDR3 totals 14 residues. CDR3 amino acids: CASSRTGVGYGYTF. CDR3 nucleotides: TGTGCCAGCAGTAGGACAGGGGTGGGATATGGCTACACCTTC.

There are a few counts of this clone. The chain employs TRBV4-3 and TRBJ2-7; 7 bases map to TRBD1. J lost 3 bases, V lost 4 bases, and 12 bases had no gene match. The CDR3 is 16 residues long. CDR1 is LGHNA, CDR2 YSLEER, per germline. CDR3 sequence (DNA): TGCGCCAGCAGCCCGGGCAACCGGGACAGAGTCTACGAGCAGTACTTC. Its translation: CASSPGNRDRVYEQYF.

The gene calls are TRBV6-1 and TRBJ2-3; TRBD1 matches 7 bases. The CDR3 length is 15 residues. CDR1 and CDR2 from the germline V gene are MNHNS and SASEGT. Trimming at V came to 7 bases and at J to 2 bases, leaving 9 bases not matched to a gene. In DNA form, the CDR3 reads TGTGCCAGCACCACCACGGGACAGAACACAGATACGCAGTATTTT. Translating it yields CASTTTGQNTDTQYF.

This chain links TRBV23-1 with TRBJ2-7; D call uncertain. TRBV23-1 is labeled an ORF, and its function is uncertain. V lost 9 bases to trimming and J lost 6 bases, with 9 bases between them. The CDR3 has 10 amino acids. CDR3 in amino acids: CARSVTEQYF. CDR3 nucleotide sequence: TGCGCCAGATCTGTAACCGAGCAGTACTTC.

This clone was detected a few times. The chain links TRBV18 to TRBJ2-7; D is uncertain. The CDR3 has 15 residues. The germline V gene has CDR1 KGHSH and CDR2 LQKENI. The ends were cut back, 3 bases at V and 6 bases at J, with 18 bases in the middle. The CDR3 sequence: CASSPVSADPREQYF. CDR3 DNA sequence: TGTGCCAGCTCACCTGTGTCAGCAGACCCCCGCGAGCAGTACTTC.

The V gene is TRBV29-1, the J gene TRBJ2-7, with D tentatively TRBD2 (5 bases). Germline V gives CDR1 SQVTM, CDR2 ANQGSEA. The V end was cut by 7 bases, the J end by 7 bases, with 26 bases between. The CDR3 runs to 15 residues. The chain's CDR3 is CSAHLTGIPKSEQYF. CDR3 sequence (DNA): TGCAGCGCACACCTTACCGGGATCCCGAAATCGGAGCAGTACTTC.

The genes are TRBV9 and TRBJ2-3; 11 nucleotides agree with TRBD2. This CDR3 has 18 amino acids. J was trimmed by 12 bases and V by 4 bases; bases with no gene match: 22. Germline CDR1 SGDLS, CDR2 YYNGEE. The CDR3 region has the DNA TGTGCCAGCAGCCCCACAATCGCGGGGACTAGCGGAGATTTGTTTCAGTATTTT. Translated: CASSPTIAGTSGDLFQYF. Together with reference TRBV9 and TRBJ2-3, the CDR3 gives the full variable domain: DSGVTQTPKHLITATGQRVTLRCSPRSGDLSVYWYQQSLDQGLQFLIQYYNGEERAKGNILERFSAQQFPDLHSELNLSSLELGDSALYFCASSPTIAGTSGDLFQYFGPGTRLTVL.

The rearrangement links TRBV2 to TRBJ2-7; 7 bases are shared with TRBD1. J was trimmed by 5 bases and V by 5 bases; bases with no gene match: 12. The germline gives CDR1 SNHLY, CDR2 FYNNEI. The CDR3 extends over 15 amino acids. CDR3 amino acids: CASSYGPGTVNEQYF. The CDR3 DNA follows: TGTGCCAGCAGTTACGGTCCCGGGACAGTCAACGAGCAGTACTTC.

The sample holds one count of this clone. The V gene is TRBV7-8, the J gene TRBJ1-1; D gene uncertain. The CDR3 is made up of 13 amino acids. In germline, CDR1 is SGHVS, CDR2 FQNEAQ. Between the trimmed V and J ends, which lost 3 bases and 1 base, there was a span of 6 bases. CDR3 sequence reads: CASSLARNTEAFF. For the CDR3, the DNA is TGTGCCAGCAGCTTGGCCCGGAACACTGAAGCTTTCTTT.

The V and J genes are TRBV29-1 and TRBJ1-2; 8 bases line up with TRBD1. This CDR3 is built from 14 residues. Trimming took 6 bases from V and 6 from J; bases not matched to a gene: 12. CDR1 is SQVTM and CDR2 is ANQGSEA in the germline V gene. The CDR3, as DNA: TGCAGCGTCGGACAGGGACCGTCTAAGAATGGCTACACCTTC. Its protein is CSVGQGPSKNGYTF.

The genes are TRBV4-3 and TRBJ1-2, with a weak D call TRBD1 (5 bases). V gave up 3 bases and J gave up 7 bases, with 12 bases separating them. Germline V gene lookup returns CDR1 LGHNA and CDR2 YSLEER. The CDR3 runs 13 residues. The CDR3 DNA follows: TGCGCCAGCAGCCACGGACATTCAGGTGGCTACACCTTC. Translating gives CASSHGHSGGYTF.

The rearrangement joins TRBV20-1 to TRBJ1-2; D is uncertain. The CDR3 loop spans 11 amino acids. V was trimmed by 7 bases and J by 4 bases, leaving 10 bases between them. Germline V gene data show CDR1 as DFQATT and CDR2 as SNEGSKA (reference sequence). The CDR3 here is CSGARSYGYTF. In DNA form, the CDR3 reads TGCAGTGGGGCGCGTAGCTATGGCTACACCTTC.

This chain links TRBV6-5 with TRBJ1-2; D is uncertain. The germline gives CDR1 MNHEY, CDR2 SVGAGI. The CDR3 is made up of 13 amino acids. Trimming removed 2 bases at V and 3 bases at J, with 7 bases between. The CDR3: CASSYGRDYGYTF. CDR3 in DNA: TGTGCCAGCAGTTACGGGCGGGACTATGGCTACACCTTC.

This rearrangement joins TRBV9 to TRBJ2-4; 8 bases fit TRBD1. The CDR3 length is 17 residues. Germline assignment: CDR1 SGDLS and CDR2 YYNGEE. Trimming removed 0 bases from V and 0 bases from J; junction bases left unmatched: 5. The CDR3 region has the DNA TGTGCCAGCAGCGTAGATCCAGGGGGCGGAGCCAAAAACATTCAGTACTTC. The encoded protein is CASSVDPGGGAKNIQYF.

The chain has TRBV29-1 and TRBJ1-4; 9 nucleotides agree with TRBD1. The CDR3 covers 13 residues. Trimming took 0 bases from V and 7 from J; bases not matched to a gene: 0. CDR1 is SQVTM, CDR2 ANQGSEA, per germline. The CDR3 here is CSVEEDRGEKLFF. CDR3 nucleotides: TGCAGCGTTGAAGAGGACAGGGGTGAAAAACTGTTTTTT.

This clone has only one observation. CDR3 protein: CASSLWLNSPLHF. CDR3 DNA sequence: TGTGCCAGCAGTTTGTGGCTGAATTCACCCCTCCACTTT. The chain employs TRBV27 and TRBJ1-6; D unresolved. The CDR3 has 13 residues. V was clipped by 3 bases and J by 7 bases, with 7 bases between them. The germline V gene has CDR1 MNHEY and CDR2 SMNVEV (reference sequence).